These 24 T cell receptor beta chains were sequenced from one sample in a study of blood T cell repertoires in COVID-19. Clones were read by immunoSEQ multiplex PCR, and TCRdb kept only the in-frame ones, dropping some. The sample comprises 250,000 to 350,000 clones, 85% to 90% of which are singletons, and over 5% rests with the top ten. The sequenced material came from peripheral blood. These receptor sequences come from a woman between 45 and 60 years old with COVID-19, enrolled during active disease.

V usage is TRBV6-5 and J usage is TRBJ2-7; TRBD2 might be the D (5 bases). Trimming stripped 5 bases from V and 6 bases from J, with 17 bases between. CDR3 length equals 14 residues. Germline assignment: CDR1 MNHEY and CDR2 SVGAGI. The DNA of the CDR3 is TGTGCCAGCAGTCAACGACTACCCGGAACCGAGCAGTACTTC. Protein sequence: CASSQRLPGTEQYF.

The chain uses TRBV14 and TRBJ2-1; 7 bases match TRBD2. Germline V gene data show CDR1 as SGHDN and CDR2 as FVKESK. The length of the CDR3 is 15 residues. The V segment lost 4 bases and the J segment 6 bases; nucleotides outside the gene matches: 9. The CDR3: CASSPRTREGNEQFF. CDR3 DNA: TGTGCCAGCAGCCCCCGGACAAGGGAGGGCAATGAGCAGTTCTTC.

The chain joins TRBV11-3 to TRBJ2-7; D possibly corresponds to TRBD1 (6 bases). Looked up from germline, CDR1 is SGHNT and CDR2 is YENEEA. This CDR3 is 14 amino acids long. Trimming left V 5 bases short and J 2 bases short, with 13 bases between. CDR3 region: CASSNRQETYEQYF. The CDR3, as DNA: TGTGCCAGCAGCAACCGACAGGAGACCTACGAGCAGTACTTC. Looking up the rest from reference TRBV11-3 and TRBJ2-7 gives the full variable domain: EAGVVQSPRYKIIEKKQPVAFWCNPISGHNTLYWYLQNLGQGPELLIRYENEEAVDDSQLPKDRFSAERLKGVDSTLKIQPAELGDSAVYLCASSNRQETYEQYFGPGTRLTVT.

This chain joins TRBV6-1 and TRBJ2-5; D is ambiguous. CDR3 length: 11 amino acids. Germline lookup yields CDR1 MNHNS and CDR2 SASEGT. Trimming took 3 bases from V and 12 from J, leaving 11 bases between them. CDR3 region: CASSEAVREYF. The CDR3 DNA reads as TGTGCCAGCAGTGAGGCTGTTCGGGAGTACTTC.

The V call is TRBV11-3, the J call TRBJ1-3, with D hard to call. The ends were cut back, 6 bases at V and 1 base at J, with 7 bases in the middle. CDR1 is SGHNT, CDR2 YENEEA, per germline. The CDR3 has 13 amino acids. The CDR3 nucleotides read TGTGCCAGCAGGGCGCGGTCTGGAAACACCATATATTTT. As protein: CASRARSGNTIYF.

The chain is built from TRBV3-1 (or the pseudogene TRBV3-2) and TRBJ1-3; the D is unclear. This CDR3 is built from 14 residues. Trimming shortened V by 4 bases and J by 0 bases, and 7 bases separated the two germline ends. Germline CDR1 is LGHDT and CDR2 is YNNKEL (reference sequence). The CDR3: CASSLGDSGNTIYF. CDR3 coding DNA: TGTGCCAGCAGCCTCGGGGACTCTGGAAACACCATATATTTT.

V usage is TRBV6-2 or TRBV6-3 and J usage is TRBJ2-1; 7 bases fit TRBD2. V was pared by 2 bases and J by 12 bases, with 1 base of the junction left unmatched. The length of the CDR3 is 11 residues. Germline values: CDR1 MNHEY, CDR2 SVGEGT. The CDR3 sequence: CASSYGGGQFF. CDR3 coding DNA: TGTGCCAGCAGTTACGGGGGGGGGCAGTTCTTC.

The V and J genes are TRBV7-8 and TRBJ1-2; tentative D call: TRBD1 (5 bases). The CDR3 is 13 amino acids. Trimming cost V 1 base and J 10 bases, with 13 bases left between them. The germline CDR1 and CDR2 sequences are SGHVS and FQNEAQ. In nucleotides, the CDR3 is TGTGCCAGCAGCTTAGTAATTGAGACAGCCTACACCTTC. Translated, it gives CASSLVIETAYTF.

This clone was seen more than once but under ten times. This chain connects TRBV27 to TRBJ2-2; no reliable D call. CDR3 length: 12 residues. Per the germline V gene, CDR1 is MNHEY and CDR2 is SMNVEV (reference sequence). V shed 6 bases and J shed 6 bases, with 8 bases lying between them. The CDR3 bases are TGTGCCAGCAGAGCTGGGCCCGGGGAGCTGTTTTTT. Encoded protein: CASRAGPGELFF.

The V call is TRBV6-5, the J call TRBJ2-7; 8 nucleotides line up with TRBD1. This CDR3 comprises 13 residues. The germline CDR1 and CDR2 sequences are MNHEY and SVGAGI. The V gene end was trimmed by 4 bases and the J gene end by 7 bases; junction bases not matched to a gene: 6. The CDR3 region has the DNA TGTGCCAGCAGTTCGGGACAGGCGGGGGAGCAGTACTTC. Its protein product is CASSSGQAGEQYF.

CDR3 coding DNA: TGTGCCAACAGGGACACCTTGAACACTGAAGCTTTCTTT. Its protein is CANRDTLNTEAFF. This chain links TRBV2 with TRBJ1-1; a weak D match, TRBD1 (6 bases). V lost 10 bases and J 0 bases, leaving 12 bases between the germline ends. The V gene's germline CDR1 is SNHLY and CDR2 FYNNEI. This CDR3 has 13 residues.

The chain is built from TRBV4-3 and TRBJ2-1; 10 bases align to TRBD1. The V segment lost 3 bases and the J segment 7 bases; nucleotides outside the gene matches: 9. Germline V gives CDR1 LGHNA, CDR2 YSLEER. This CDR3 is 16 amino acids long. The CDR3 DNA reads TGCGCCAGCAGCCATTGGGGACAGGGGTTAGGTAATGAGCAGTTCTTC. It translates to CASSHWGQGLGNEQFF.

The chain carries TRBV5-1 and TRBJ2-6, with D hard to call. The CDR3 contains 15 residues. Trimming removed 2 bases from V and 2 bases from J, with 8 bases in between. Germline CDR1 and CDR2: SGHRS and YFSETQ. The CDR3 sequence: CASSFPLAGANVLTF. Here the CDR3 DNA reads TGCGCCAGCAGCTTCCCCCTAGCTGGGGCCAACGTCCTGACTTTC.

This chain uses TRBV2 with TRBJ2-7; 7 bases line up with TRBD2. Germline CDR1 reads SNHLY; CDR2 reads FYNNEI. The CDR3 runs to 12 residues. With V trimmed by 7 bases and J by 8 bases, 8 bases remained unmatched. CDR3 region: CASTGGGPKQYF. For the CDR3, the DNA is TGTGCCAGCACCGGGGGAGGGCCTAAGCAGTACTTC.

The V call is TRBV19, the J call TRBJ1-5; tentatively, D is TRBD1 (5 bases). This CDR3 is built from 13 residues. Trimming cost V 3 bases and J 5 bases, with 8 bases left between them. Per germline, CDR1 LNHDA and CDR2 SQIVND (reference sequence). The CDR3 nucleotides are TGTGCCAGTAGTATCATAGGGGATCAGCCCCAGCATTTT. Its protein is CASSIIGDQPQHF.

The CDR3 DNA reads as TGTGCCAGCAGCCAAGTGGCCGGGACACGCTCCTACGAGCAGTACTTC. Translation: CASSQVAGTRSYEQYF. The chain uses TRBV3-1 (or the pseudogene TRBV3-2) and TRBJ2-7; tentative D call: TRBD1 (6 bases). V lost 1 base, J lost 0 bases, and 13 bases lay in between. Per germline, CDR1 LGHDT and CDR2 YNNKEL (reference sequence). This CDR3 has 16 residues.

The chain couples TRBV14 to TRBJ2-1; TRBD2 matches 11 bases. Germline V gives CDR1 SGHDN, CDR2 FVKESK. The CDR3 totals 14 residues. With 3 bases clipped from V and 9 bases from J, the junction kept 4 bases outside the gene matches. The CDR3 bases are TGTGCCAGCAGCCACGCTAGCGGGAGGATTGAGCAGTTCTTC. Residues: CASSHASGRIEQFF.

J is TRBJ1-3 and V is TRBV19; TRBD1 matches 8 bases. Germline V lookup: CDR1 LNHDA, CDR2 SQIVND (reference sequence). Losses at the gene ends were 8 bases for V and 0 bases for J; bases not matched to a gene: 9. This CDR3 spans 16 amino acids. CDR3 bases: TGTGCCAGTCGGACAGGGCACGATTCCTCTGGAAACACCATATATTTT. Its protein product is CASRTGHDSSGNTIYF.

The chain couples TRBV2 to TRBJ2-6; D ambiguous. V dropped 6 bases and J dropped 2 bases, with 11 bases sitting between them. Germline lookup yields CDR1 SNHLY and CDR2 FYNNEI. This CDR3 spans 15 amino acids. The CDR3 nucleotides read TGTGCCAGCAGCCGCGCCGATCCTGGGGCCAACGTCCTGACTTTC. Protein product: CASSRADPGANVLTF.

The CDR3 nucleotides read TGTGCCAGCAGTTACTTGGCTAGCGGGAGAGGGGAGCAGTACTTC. This sequence encodes CASSYLASGRGEQYF. V is TRBV6-2 or TRBV6-3 and J is TRBJ2-7; 10 bases fit TRBD2. Germline V gives CDR1 MNHEY, CDR2 SVGEGT. The length of the CDR3 is 15 residues. After removal of 1 base from V and 7 bases from J, the junction contained 7 bases not matched to a gene.

This clone was counted between two and nine times. The genes are TRBV3-1 (or the pseudogene TRBV3-2) and TRBJ1-2, with D uncertain. Germline lookup yields CDR1 LGHDT and CDR2 YNNKEL (reference sequence). V was trimmed by 0 bases and J by 7 bases, leaving 12 bases between them. The CDR3 length is 14 residues. CDR3 protein: CASSQDSVAGGYTF. DNA for the CDR3: TGTGCCAGCAGCCAAGATTCCGTTGCCGGTGGCTACACCTTC.

The J gene is TRBJ1-1, the V gene TRBV2; D call uncertain. V lost 2 bases and J lost 3, with 4 bases in between. Per the germline V gene, CDR1 is SNHLY and CDR2 is FYNNEI. The CDR3 has 12 residues. As DNA, the CDR3 is TGTGCCAGCAGTGAATCCGACACTGAAGCTTTCTTT. Its protein is CASSESDTEAFF.

This chain joins TRBV6-5 and TRBJ1-1; 7 bases match TRBD1. Germline assignment: CDR1 MNHEY and CDR2 SVGAGI. The CDR3 has 16 residues. V gave up 4 bases and J gave up 1 base; unmatched junction bases: 9. The CDR3 region has the DNA TGTGCCAGCAGTTTACCCCGGACAGGCCCGAACACTGAAGCTTTCTTT. Its protein product is CASSLPRTGPNTEAFF.

The V and J genes are TRBV11-3 and TRBJ2-1, with TRBD2 matching over 12 bases. Trimming cost V 1 base and J 7 bases; bases outside gene matches: 5. The V gene's germline CDR1 is SGHNT and CDR2 YENEEA. The CDR3 is 16 amino acids. The CDR3 nucleotides read TGTGCCAGCAGCTTAGGGACTAGCGGGATGGATAATGAGCAGTTCTTC. Amino acids: CASSLGTSGMDNEQFF.